This T cell receptor beta chain comes out of a study of blood T cell repertoires in COVID-19. Background on the study: Material from acute and convalescent COVID-19 was sourced from the United States, Italy and Spain. Nucleic acid was either cDNA or gDNA, and it came from T cells, B-cell-depleted T cells, or PBMCs.

Original handling: Amplification of reference gene primers was used by the study to estimate nucleated cell counts. Generated by immunoSEQ multiplex PCR, the TCRdb table keeps only in-frame clones and is missing some. V, J and clone size are taken as reported in that table, and D and trimming were inferred from the DNA itself. The table has just under 9,000 clones, approximately 86% seen once. This CDR3 has 16 amino acids. The germline CDR1 and CDR2 sequences are SGHDT and YYEEEE. Trimming took 4 bases from V and 4 from J; bases not matched to a gene: 9. This sequence was found in a human donor with active COVID-19. The donor label of this sample is uncertain. The specimen was peripheral blood. The gene calls are TRBV5-6 and TRBJ2-2, with TRBD1 matching over 8 bases. The DNA for the CDR3 is TGTGCCAGCAGCCGAAGGACAGGGCTGATCACCGGGGAGCTGTTTTTT. As protein: CASSRRTGLITGELFF.